These 17 T cell receptor beta chains were sequenced from one sample in a study of blood T cell repertoires in COVID-19. Using immunoSEQ multiplex PCR, the repertoire was profiled, and TCRdb retains in-frame clones only, with some absent. This table holds 150,000 to 200,000 clones, approximately 92% found once. Sequences were obtained from PBMCs or T cells enriched from blood (not recorded which). Every receptor here comes from a woman in her thirties or forties with acute COVID-19.

This clone occurred a few times. The chain employs TRBV28 and TRBJ1-2, with D perhaps matching TRBD1 (6 bases). Trimming removed 6 bases at V and 8 bases at J, with 16 bases between. This CDR3 region has 13 residues. Per the germline V gene, CDR1 is MDHEN and CDR2 is SYDVKM. The CDR3 DNA reads TGTGCCAGCAGCCCGATAACAGGGCGCGGCTACACCTTC. Translation: CASSPITGRGYTF.

This clone was counted a single time. The chain recombines TRBV7-9 with TRBJ2-2, with 8 nucleotides matching TRBD1. The germline V gene encodes CDR1 SEHNR and CDR2 FQNEAQ (reference sequence). The CDR3 has 16 residues. With 1 base clipped from V and 4 bases from J, the junction kept 5 bases outside the gene matches. For the CDR3, the DNA is TGTGCCAGCAGCTTAGTGGCCGGGACAGGCACCGGGGAGCTGTTTTTT. This encodes CASSLVAGTGTGELFF.

The V and J genes are TRBV28 and TRBJ1-1, with 7 bases aligning to TRBD1. Trimming took 6 bases from V and 4 from J; bases not matched to a gene: 8. The CDR3 sequence is 14 residues long. Germline V CDR1 and CDR2: MDHEN, SYDVKM. CDR3 DNA: TGTGCCAGCAGCCAGGACAGGATAAGCACTGAAGCTTTCTTT. This codes for CASSQDRISTEAFF.

V and J are TRBV7-9 and TRBJ2-1; D is perhaps TRBD2 (6 bases). Germline loops: CDR1 SEHNR, CDR2 FQNEAQ (reference sequence). This CDR3 has 15 residues. The germline V and J ends were trimmed by 1 base and 7 bases, with 14 bases remaining between them. The CDR3 DNA reads TGTGCCAGCAGCTTAGTGGGGGGTTTCGGGAATGAGCAGTTCTTC. Its translation is CASSLVGGFGNEQFF.

V gene TRBV2 combines with J gene TRBJ1-5; D remains ambiguous. V was cut by 6 bases and J by 0 bases, with 12 bases left in between. The length of the CDR3 is 15 residues. Germline loops: CDR1 SNHLY, CDR2 FYNNEI. The CDR3 DNA reads as TGTGCCAGCAGGGAGGGTAGGTATAGCAATCAGCCCCAGCATTTT. Its protein product is CASREGRYSNQPQHF.

The V and J genes are TRBV11-2 and TRBJ2-7, with 16 bases aligning to TRBD2. The germline CDR1 and CDR2 sequences are SGHAT and FQNNGV. The CDR3 loop spans 16 amino acids. V trimming: 5 bases; J trimming: 4 bases; junction bases outside the gene matches: 5. CDR3 region: CASSIGTSGRAYEQYF. Written as DNA, the CDR3 is TGTGCCAGCAGCATAGGGACTAGCGGGAGGGCGTACGAGCAGTACTTC.

The chain has TRBV5-4 and TRBJ2-3; 11 positions match TRBD2. This CDR3 spans 17 amino acids. CDR1 and CDR2 (germline): SGHNT, YYREEE (reference sequence). Germline trimming cut 3 bases from V and 2 bases from J; bases unmatched to any gene: 8. The CDR3 DNA is TGTGCCAGCAGCTCCTCCGCTAGCGGGGGGCTCACAGATACGCAGTATTTT. Its protein product is CASSSSASGGLTDTQYF.

DNA of the CDR3: TGTGCCACCAGTGATTTAGGAACATCAGGTAGCAATCAGCCCCAGCATTTT. Translation: CATSDLGTSGSNQPQHF. V is TRBV24-1 and J is TRBJ1-5; D is undetermined. This CDR3 is built from 17 residues. The V gene lost 1 base and the J gene lost 0 bases, with 12 bases spanning the gap. In germline, CDR1 is KGHDR, CDR2 SFDVKD.

This sequence joins TRBV29-1 and TRBJ1-2; D gene unclear. Germline loops: CDR1 SQVTM, CDR2 ANQGSEA. There are 16 residues in the CDR3. The germline V and J ends were trimmed by 1 base and 1 base, with 16 bases remaining between them. Here the CDR3 DNA reads TGCAGCGTTGAAGGGGGAGGAGGGAGACTTAACTATGGCTACACCTTC. As protein: CSVEGGGGRLNYGYTF.

This chain joins TRBV15 and TRBJ2-7, with D possibly TRBD1 on 6 matching bases. Per the germline V gene, CDR1 is LNHNV and CDR2 is YYDKDF (reference sequence). Trimming took off 1 base at V and 2 bases at J, with 9 bases between the two ends. The CDR3 runs 14 residues. CDR3: CATSRAAGAYEQYF. DNA for the CDR3: TGTGCCACCAGCAGAGCAGCAGGGGCCTACGAGCAGTACTTC.

The chain combines TRBV7-8 with TRBJ2-3, with 8 nucleotides matching TRBD1. From germline, CDR1 is SGHVS and CDR2 FQNEAQ. The CDR3 covers 16 residues. J was trimmed by 6 bases and V by 3 bases; bases with no gene match: 11. Here the CDR3 reads CASSFRTGPSGDTQYF. For the CDR3, the DNA is TGTGCCAGCAGCTTCCGGACAGGGCCTAGTGGGGATACGCAGTATTTT.

The chain employs TRBV6-5 and TRBJ1-2, with a tentative D call TRBD1 (6 bases). V was trimmed by 2 bases and J by 0 bases, leaving 10 bases between them. This CDR3 spans 15 amino acids. Germline V gene lookup returns CDR1 MNHEY and CDR2 SVGAGI. CDR3 sequence reads: CASSYGGASNYGYTF. DNA of the CDR3: TGTGCCAGCAGTTACGGGGGGGCTTCTAACTATGGCTACACCTTC.

The chain links TRBV18 to TRBJ1-5, with a tentative D call TRBD1 (6 bases). The germline V gene encodes CDR1 KGHSH and CDR2 LQKENI. V was shortened by 4 bases and J by 2 bases, with 12 bases between the two germline ends. The CDR3 sequence is 15 residues long. CDR3 protein: CASSQSAGGNQPQHF. In DNA, the CDR3 is TGTGCCAGCTCACAATCGGCAGGGGGCAATCAGCCCCAGCATTTT.

The chain is built from TRBV19 and TRBJ1-1, with no clear D. Germline loops: CDR1 LNHDA, CDR2 SQIVND (reference sequence). V lost 8 bases to trimming and J lost 3 bases, with 13 bases between them. This CDR3 region has 13 residues. CDR3 bases: TGTGCCAGTCGGGTGGATGAAGACACTGAAGCTTTCTTT. It encodes CASRVDEDTEAFF.

CDR3 residues: CASNLAGVYQETQYF. In DNA, the CDR3 is TGTGCCAGCAACCTAGCGGGCGTGTACCAAGAGACCCAGTACTTC. The chain couples TRBV2 to TRBJ2-5; 8 bases map to TRBD2. Germline assignment: CDR1 SNHLY and CDR2 FYNNEI. The CDR3 has 15 amino acids. J lost 0 bases, V lost 7 bases, and 7 bases had no gene match.

The chain uses TRBV25-1 and TRBJ2-1; 8 bases align to TRBD2. Germline V gene sequence: CDR1 MGHDK, CDR2 SYGVNS. The CDR3 has 17 amino acids. The junction had 17 bases not matched to a gene; V was cut back by 3 bases and J by 10 bases. CDR3 nucleotides: TGTGCCAGCAGTGAGGCTCCCGGGACTAGTAGGTTCCGCGAGCAGTTCTTC. Amino acids: CASSEAPGTSRFREQFF.

The chain uses TRBV15 and TRBJ2-5; 11 bases line up with TRBD2. The ends lost 1 base at V and 3 bases at J; junction bases unmatched: 1. CDR3 length: 15 amino acids. The germline gives CDR1 LNHNV, CDR2 YYDKDF (reference sequence). Written as DNA, the CDR3 is TGTGCCACCAGCAGAGCGGGACTAGCGGAAGAGACCCAGTACTTC. Its translation is CATSRAGLAEETQYF.